These T cell receptor beta chains were read from a single sample in a study of B cell selection in AIRE deficiency. Assay: immunoSEQ multiplex PCR; the TCRdb copy retains only in-frame clones and omits some. This sample carries some 25,000 clones, about 96% of them seen once, and the ten largest clones take around 0.22%. The sample was CD4+CD127+ conventional T cells sorted from PBMCs. All receptors derive from a human donor in good health. Both conserved end residues are part of each CDR3.

TRBJ1-5	TRBV6-1	CASKLTGEPQHF
TRBJ1-1	TRBV7-3	CASSLFLNTEAFF
TRBJ2-7	TRBV29-1	CSVIRDTNYEQYF
TRBJ2-5	TRBV7-9	CASSLGLGRAFETQYF
TRBJ1-2	TRBV10-2	CASSPIVNYGYTF
TRBJ2-7	TRBV11-2	CASSSQGRAYEQYF
TRBJ1-1	TRBV6-6	CASSGPDRGNTEAFF
TRBJ2-3	TRBV2	CASSRGLVATDTQYF
TRBJ2-7	TRBV7-2	CASSSGDKQYF
TRBJ2-7	TRBV27	CASSLSSYEQYF
TRBJ2-3	TRBV15	CATSRDTSTPQYF
TRBJ2-7	TRBV6-6	CASRGGTSGPYEQYF
TRBJ1-3	TRBV6-5	CASSYSDTPGNTIYF
TRBJ2-1	TRBV6-1	CASCPSGGYRNEQFF
TRBJ2-7	TRBV7-2	CASSFNRYYEQYF
TRBJ2-3	TRBV30	CAWSVLKGNTQYF
TRBJ2-1	TRBV19	CASSRIGTTSYNEQFF
TRBJ2-2	TRBV15	CATSRQRDTGELFF
TRBJ2-5	TRBV4-2	CASSQGVGQGETQYF
TRBJ1-2	TRBV29-1	CSAGTAGGYTF
TRBJ1-5	TRBV7-9	CASSLGIVGNQPQHF
TRBJ2-1	TRBV11-2	CASSLKRGGVTNEQFF
TRBJ2-5	TRBV20-1	CSVYRGQTQYF
TRBJ2-1	TRBV7-9	CASSLVAANEQFF
TRBJ1-4	TRBV4-1	CASSPGPQDEKLFF
TRBJ2-7	TRBV5-4	CASSLNVGTGGREQYF
TRBJ2-1	TRBV28	CASRRLGSYNEQFF
TRBJ2-7	TRBV28	CASSFGGTSYEQYF
TRBJ2-7	TRBV7-2	CASSLIRGRGEQYF
TRBJ2-1	TRBV5-4	CASSFGSPYNEQFF
TRBJ1-2	TRBV5-1	CASSFLSGSSREGYTF
TRBJ2-2	TRBV4-1	CASSQVDLGFGTGELFF
TRBJ2-7	TRBV5-5	CASSFSPSATYEQYF
TRBJ2-5	TRBV28	CASSPKQETQYF
TRBJ2-2	TRBV28	CASSVPGQGAGELFF
TRBJ2-4	TRBV6-1	CASGPVGSQYF
TRBJ2-7	TRBV28	CASRVLAGGSYEQYF
TRBJ2-5	TRBV27	CAIRPRETQYF
TRBJ2-7	TRBV27	CASSSGLAGGLYEQYF
TRBJ1-6	TRBV7-9	CASSLEADSPLHF
TRBJ1-2	TRBV6-4	CASSDSLTGEEKPDGYTF
TRBJ2-1	TRBV4-2	CASSSRTSGLSSYNEQFF